This T cell receptor (beta chain) derives from a study of blood T cell repertoires in COVID-19. Study at large: Researchers got acute and convalescent COVID-19 samples from the United States, Italy and Spain. From T cells, B-cell-depleted T cells, or PBMCs came the material, which was cDNA or gDNA.

This CDR3 is 13 amino acids long. Per germline, CDR1 SGHDN and CDR2 FVKESK. Trimming removed 6 bases from V and 1 base from J, with 9 bases in between. Original processing notes: Estimation of nucleated cell counts was performed using reference gene primer amplification. The assay was immunoSEQ multiplex PCR, and TCRdb's table has in-frame clones only and misses some. The V and J calls and clone size come from that table; D and trimming were worked out from the DNA. Among 140,000 to 150,000 clones, around nine tenths were seen once, and the ten largest hold approximately 2.4%. The material sequenced was peripheral blood. This receptor was obtained from a human donor in a cohort sampled during active COVID-19. This sequence joins TRBV14 and TRBJ1-1; TRBD1 might be the D (5 bases). CDR3 sequence: CASRGLGNTEAFF. The CDR3 bases are TGTGCCAGCAGGGGGCTCGGGAACACTGAAGCTTTCTTT.